This entry lists 20 T cell receptor beta chains sequenced from one sample in a study of beta chain features in type 1 diabetes. The study's findings and limits: Moderately but significantly shorter TCRB CDR3s were found in Type 1 diabetes patients in all four CD4+ subsets.

Their cognate antigens are unknown. Of the isolated RNA, all was reverse transcribed, and so the sequenced material was expressed TCRB transcripts. Method: immunoSEQ multiplex PCR; TCRdb's copy keeps in-frame clones and lacks some. Altogether about 700,000 clones are present, around an eighth being singletons, with the ten largest covering 0.02% to 0.025%. Material for sequencing was naive CD4+ T cells from blood. The receptors were gathered from a man aged 18 to 29 with type 1 diabetes.

For the CDR3, the DNA is TGCAGCGTTGCAGGCGGACTAGCGGGGGATTACAATGAGCAGTTCTTC. This sequence encodes CSVAGGLAGDYNEQFF. The chain has TRBV29-1 and TRBJ2-1, with 13 bases aligning to TRBD2. The V and J ends lost 4 bases and 4 bases, in that order; junction bases with no gene match: 7. There are 16 residues in the CDR3. CDR1 and CDR2 from the germline V gene are SQVTM and ANQGSEA.

The V gene is TRBV7-9, the J gene TRBJ1-2; D gene uncertain. Trimming shortened V by 2 bases and J by 6 bases, and 13 bases separated the two germline ends. The CDR3 loop spans 14 amino acids. Germline CDR1 and CDR2: SEHNR and FQNEAQ (reference sequence). CDR3 DNA sequence: TGTGCCAGCAGCTTAAGATGGGAAGGCGATGGCTACACCTTC. It is translated as CASSLRWEGDGYTF.

This chain links TRBV4-1 with TRBJ1-2; perhaps TRBD1 as D (5 bases). This CDR3 is built from 14 residues. Deletions cut 4 bases from V and 3 bases from J, with 12 bases between. The germline gives CDR1 MGHRA, CDR2 YSYEKL. CDR3 in DNA: TGCGCCAGCAGCCCGGGACGGAGATACTATGGCTACACCTTC. Translation: CASSPGRRYYGYTF.

V is TRBV29-1 and J is TRBJ1-5, with D possibly TRBD1 on 5 matching bases. The V end was cut by 7 bases, the J end by 5 bases, with 12 bases between. CDR3 length: 12 amino acids. Germline-derived CDR1 and CDR2 are SQVTM and ANQGSEA. CDR3 in amino acids: CSAGEGDQPQHF. In nucleotides, the CDR3 is TGCAGCGCCGGGGAAGGGGATCAGCCCCAGCATTTT.

This clone was detected only a few times. The chain couples TRBV18 to TRBJ2-7, with D unclear. The germline V and J ends were trimmed by 5 bases and 2 bases, with 4 bases remaining between them. CDR1 is KGHSH, CDR2 LQKENI, per germline. CDR3 length: 11 amino acids. The CDR3 DNA sequence: TGTGCCAGCTCAGCAGCCTACGAGCAGTACTTC. It specifies CASSAAYEQYF.

V is TRBV30 and J is TRBJ2-7; 7 bases fit TRBD1. This CDR3 is built from 15 residues. V lost 2 bases to trimming and J lost 5 bases; unmatched junction nucleotides: 12. Germline-derived CDR1 and CDR2 are GTSNPN and SVGIG (reference sequence). The CDR3 coding sequence is TGTGCCTGGAGTAGGCCTGACAGGGCCGTCGACGAGCAGTACTTC. Its protein product is CAWSRPDRAVDEQYF.

V usage is TRBV27 and J usage is TRBJ1-1; TRBD1 is a possible D gene (6 bases). V was pared by 5 bases and J by 4 bases, with 17 bases between. There are 15 residues in the CDR3. Per the germline V gene, CDR1 is MNHEY and CDR2 is SMNVEV (reference sequence). The CDR3 sequence: CASSNLPGALTEAFF. DNA of the CDR3: TGTGCCAGCAGTAATCTCCCGGGGGCGCTCACTGAAGCTTTCTTT.

The J gene is TRBJ1-1, the V gene TRBV9; D remains ambiguous. Per the germline V gene, CDR1 is SGDLS and CDR2 is YYNGEE. Trimming shortened V by 2 bases and J by 1 base, and 9 bases separated the two germline ends. The CDR3 length is 14 residues. The CDR3 DNA reads as TGTGCCAGCAGCGTGACCACTAAGAACACTGAAGCTTTCTTT. Translated, it gives CASSVTTKNTEAFF.

This chain uses TRBV6-4 with TRBJ1-2; 7 bases agree with TRBD1. Trimming at V came to 5 bases and at J to 2 bases, leaving 5 bases not matched to a gene. The germline V gene encodes CDR1 MRHNA and CDR2 SNTAGT. The CDR3 totals 14 residues. The CDR3 DNA reads as TGTGCCAGCAGTCCGACAGGGTCGAACTATGGCTACACCTTC. Protein: CASSPTGSNYGYTF.

The chain couples TRBV30 to TRBJ1-4; no clear D gene. The CDR3 runs 13 residues. V shed 3 bases and J shed 5 bases, with 10 bases lying between them. CDR1 and CDR2 from the germline V gene are GTSNPN and SVGIG (reference sequence). In DNA, the CDR3 is TGTGCCTGGAGCTCACAAGTAAATGAAAAACTGTTTTTT. It is translated as CAWSSQVNEKLFF.

There are a few counts of this clone. V is TRBV2 and J is TRBJ2-1; TRBD2 is a possible D gene (5 bases). The CDR3 sequence is 15 residues long. Germline CDR1 SNHLY, CDR2 FYNNEI. V was trimmed by 6 bases and J by 5 bases, leaving 17 bases between them. The CDR3 bases are TGTGCCAGCAGCCTGAATCGGGGTACTAACAATGAGCAGTTCTTC. Encoded protein: CASSLNRGTNNEQFF.

This clone came up a few times. Other nucleotide sequences in the sample specify the same CDR3. The CDR3 coding sequence is TGTGCCAGCAGCAGGGACAGGGGGACAGATACGCAGTATTTT. It is translated as CASSRDRGTDTQYF. This chain uses TRBV5-4 with TRBJ2-3, with TRBD1 identical over 11 bases. The V segment lost 4 bases and the J segment 3 bases; nucleotides outside the gene matches: 1. Germline V lookup: CDR1 SGHNT, CDR2 YYREEE (reference sequence). The CDR3 extends over 14 amino acids.

This clone was seen more than once but under ten times. The chain recombines TRBV30 with TRBJ1-3; D is perhaps TRBD1 (5 bases). CDR1 GTSNPN and CDR2 SVGIG come from the germline V gene (reference sequence). Trimming shortened V by 0 bases and J by 6 bases, and 12 bases separated the two germline ends. The CDR3 sequence is 14 residues long. CDR3 in amino acids: CAWSVGVLENTIYF. DNA of the CDR3: TGTGCCTGGAGTGTAGGGGTACTAGAAAACACCATATATTTT. The full variable domain, its missing parts supplied by reference TRBV30 and TRBJ1-3, is SQTIHQWPATLVQPVGSPLSLECTVEGTSNPNLYWYRQAAGRGLQLLFYSVGIGQISSEVPQNLSASRPQDRQFILSSKKLLLSDSGFYLCAWSVGVLENTIYFGEGSWLTVV.

The chain couples TRBV5-6 to TRBJ2-7, with a weak D call TRBD1 (5 bases). The length of the CDR3 is 12 residues. CDR1 is SGHDT, CDR2 YYEEEE, per germline. Trimming removed 4 bases from V and 3 bases from J, with 8 bases in between. This chain's CDR3 is CASSPTGYEQYF. In DNA form, the CDR3 reads TGTGCCAGCAGCCCTACAGGCTACGAGCAGTACTTC. Drawing the rest from reference TRBV5-6 and TRBJ2-7, the complete variable domain is DAGVTQSPTHLIKTRGQQVTLRCSPKSGHDTVSWYQQALGQGPQFIFQYYEEEERQRGNFPDRFSGHQFPNYSSELNVNALLLGDSALYLCASSPTGYEQYFGPGTRLTVT.

The chain joins TRBV4-1 to TRBJ1-5; D not resolved. Trimming took 0 bases from V and 0 from J, leaving 9 bases between them. Germline loops: CDR1 MGHRA, CDR2 YSYEKL. This CDR3 has 16 amino acids. The CDR3 sequence: CASSQDSATSNQPQHF. DNA for the CDR3: TGCGCCAGCAGCCAAGATTCTGCGACTAGCAATCAGCCCCAGCATTTT.

This clone was observed a handful of times. The chain is built from TRBV29-1 and TRBJ2-7, with D maybe TRBD1 (5 bases). Germline V gives CDR1 SQVTM, CDR2 ANQGSEA. CDR3 length: 13 residues. The germline V and J ends were trimmed by 3 bases and 5 bases, with 14 bases remaining between them. CDR3 nucleotide sequence: TGCAGCGTTGAGAGCAGGGCCCCAGACGAGCAGTACTTC. Protein: CSVESRAPDEQYF.

This clone has only a few counts. V is TRBV29-1 and J is TRBJ1-3; no definite D call. Trimming shortened V by 4 bases and J by 1 base, and 14 bases separated the two germline ends. Germline V gene lookup returns CDR1 SQVTM and CDR2 ANQGSEA. This CDR3 comprises 15 residues. The CDR3 DNA reads TGCAGCGTTGTACCATCCAGGAGTTCTGGAAACACCATATATTTT. It yields the protein CSVVPSRSSGNTIYF.

This clone was seen repeatedly, ten times or more. This rearrangement joins TRBV5-4 to TRBJ2-3; 7 bases align to TRBD1. This CDR3 spans 14 amino acids. V lost 3 bases to trimming and J lost 0 bases; unmatched junction nucleotides: 1. Looked up from germline, CDR1 is SGHNT and CDR2 is YYREEE (reference sequence). The DNA of the CDR3 is TGTGCCAGCAGCTGGGGACAGAGCACAGATACGCAGTATTTT. Translation gives CASSWGQSTDTQYF.

This clone was found a few times. V gene TRBV29-1 combines with J gene TRBJ1-3; D not certain. Germline V gene lookup returns CDR1 SQVTM and CDR2 ANQGSEA. The CDR3 sequence is 13 residues long. Trimming shortened V by 6 bases and J by 4 bases, and 13 bases separated the two germline ends. Here the CDR3 DNA reads TGCAGCGTCGATCAGCCGGGCGGAAACACCATATATTTT. Protein product: CSVDQPGGNTIYF.

The chain combines TRBV27 with TRBJ2-3, with D unresolved. Between the trimmed V and J ends, which lost 8 bases and 1 base, there was a span of 7 bases. The germline V gene encodes CDR1 MNHEY and CDR2 SMNVEV (reference sequence). CDR3 length: 12 amino acids. The CDR3, as DNA: TGTGCCAGCCAGGACCGCACAGATACGCAGTATTTT. It codes for CASQDRTDTQYF.